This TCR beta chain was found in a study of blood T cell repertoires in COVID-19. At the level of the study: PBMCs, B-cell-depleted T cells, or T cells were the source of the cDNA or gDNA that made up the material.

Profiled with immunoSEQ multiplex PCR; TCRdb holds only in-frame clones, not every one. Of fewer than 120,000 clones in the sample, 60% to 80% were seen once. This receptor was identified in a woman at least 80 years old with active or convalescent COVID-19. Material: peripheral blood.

The DNA of the CDR3 is TGTGCCAGTAGTATTGGAGCGGGAGTGTACAATGAGCAGTTCTTC. This translates into CASSIGAGVYNEQFF. The rearrangement links TRBV19 to TRBJ2-1; 8 bases agree with TRBD2. Looked up from germline, CDR1 is LNHDA and CDR2 is SQIVND (reference sequence). This CDR3 has 15 residues. V dropped 3 bases and J dropped 4; count of bases not matched to a gene: 5.